Presented here are 27 T cell receptor beta chains from one specimen sequenced in a study of cytomegalovirus exposure and HLA in healthy donors. A multiplex PCR was run with 60 Vbeta primers and 13 Jbeta primers. Only in-frame clones appear in the TCRdb table, and some are missing; sequencing was by immunoSEQ multiplex PCR. The sample has under 90,000 clones, roughly 70% seen once. The specimen was PBMCs. These TCRs come from a woman in her 50s in good health and CMV-seropositive.

This clone ranks as medium-sized (0.01 to 0.1%). The V and J genes are TRBV6-5 and TRBJ2-7; maybe TRBD1 (6 bases). The V gene lost 6 bases and the J gene lost 0 bases, with 6 bases spanning the gap. Germline CDR1 and CDR2: MNHEY and SVGAGI. This CDR3 spans 12 amino acids. CDR3 sequence (DNA): TGTGCCAGCAGGGGACACTCCTACGAGCAGTACTTC. Translating gives CASRGHSYEQYF.

The chain carries TRBV5-1 and TRBJ2-3; 10 bases agree with TRBD1. The CDR3 is 15 amino acids. CDR1 and CDR2 from the germline V gene are SGHRS and YFSETQ. Losses at the gene ends were 0 bases for V and 4 bases for J; bases not matched to a gene: 2. The CDR3 region has the DNA TGCGCCAGCAGCTTGGGACAGGGGGCTCCAGATACGCAGTATTTT. It translates to CASSLGQGAPDTQYF.

V usage is TRBV28 and J usage is TRBJ2-2; 8 positions match TRBD1. The CDR3 contains 15 residues. CDR1 is MDHEN, CDR2 SYDVKM, per germline. V trimming: 4 bases; J trimming: 6 bases; junction bases outside the gene matches: 7. The CDR3: CASSSRQGFPGELFF. CDR3 DNA: TGTGCCAGCAGTTCTCGACAGGGGTTTCCCGGGGAGCTGTTTTTT.

The chain has TRBV7-2 and TRBJ2-1; 7 bases align to TRBD2. This CDR3 has 14 amino acids. Trimming removed 0 bases from V and 7 bases from J; junction bases left unmatched: 3. The V gene's germline CDR1 is SGHTA and CDR2 FQGNSA. CDR3 DNA: TGTGCCAGCAGCTTAGCGGGAGGGGTAAATGAGCAGTTCTTC. It is translated as CASSLAGGVNEQFF.

A few counts support this clone. J is TRBJ1-1 and V is TRBV5-1; maybe TRBD1 (5 bases). CDR3 length: 13 residues. Per the germline V gene, CDR1 is SGHRS and CDR2 is YFSETQ. V lost 7 bases and J 4 bases, leaving 14 bases between the germline ends. CDR3 coding DNA: TGCGCCAGCGGATTCCAGGGTGGCACTGAAGCTTTCTTT. Protein: CASGFQGGTEAFF. Combining the CDR3 with reference TRBV5-1 and TRBJ1-1 gives the whole variable domain KAGVTQTPRYLIKTRGQQVTLSCSPISGHRSVSWYQQTPGQGLQFLFEYFSETQRNKGNFPGRFSGRQFSNSRSEMNVSTLELGDSALYLCASGFQGGTEAFFGQGTRLTVV.

The J gene is TRBJ2-5, the V gene TRBV4-3, with TRBD2 identical over 7 bases. With the DNA end fitting TRBJ2-7 better, the J assignment may be wrong. This CDR3 spans 17 amino acids. Germline CDR1 is LGHNA and CDR2 is YSLEER. The CDR3 sequence: CASSQGLSGIIFYEQYF. In DNA form, the CDR3 reads TGCGCCAGCAGCCAAGGTTTAAGCGGGATTATCTTCTACGAGCAGTACTTC.

The chain employs TRBV5-1 and TRBJ1-1; TRBD1 matches at 7 bases. Germline CDR1 and CDR2: SGHRS and YFSETQ. This CDR3 contains 14 residues. V dropped 4 bases and J dropped 5; count of bases not matched to a gene: 8. The CDR3 loop reads CASSPYRGWTEAFF. CDR3 DNA sequence: TGCGCCAGCAGCCCGTACAGGGGTTGGACTGAAGCTTTCTTT.

This chain connects TRBV27 to TRBJ2-7; 9 bases map to TRBD1. Germline loops: CDR1 MNHEY, CDR2 SMNVEV (reference sequence). Trimming at V came to 6 bases and at J to 2 bases, leaving 5 bases not matched to a gene. The CDR3 loop spans 14 amino acids. CDR3: CASRRQGGTYEQYF. CDR3 DNA: TGTGCCAGCAGACGACAGGGGGGGACCTACGAGCAGTACTTC.

The genes are TRBV7-9 and TRBJ2-5, with TRBD2 matching 11 bases. The CDR3 consists of 14 residues. Germline CDR1 reads SEHNR; CDR2 reads FQNEAQ (reference sequence). V lost 7 bases and J lost 1; bases outside the gene matches: 2. CDR3 sequence (DNA): TGTGCCAGCACCCTAGCGGGGGGCCAAGAGACCCAGTACTTC. Its translation is CASTLAGGQETQYF.

The rearrangement joins TRBV2 to TRBJ2-7, with D possibly being TRBD1 (6 bases). The V and J ends lost 5 bases and 2 bases respectively, with 13 bases between them. The V gene's germline CDR1 is SNHLY and CDR2 FYNNEI. This CDR3 has 14 residues. CDR3 protein: CASSSDRPTYEQYF. In DNA, the CDR3 is TGTGCCAGCAGTTCCGACAGGCCCACCTACGAGCAGTACTTC.

This clone was recorded a few times. The chain recombines TRBV28 with TRBJ1-2, with a tentative D call TRBD1 (6 bases). The CDR3 length is 12 residues. The ends were cut back, 1 base at V and 8 bases at J, with 8 bases in the middle. CDR1 MDHEN and CDR2 SYDVKM come from the germline V gene. The CDR3 is CASSLSGVGYTF. The DNA of the CDR3 is TGTGCCAGCAGTTTATCAGGGGTGGGCTACACCTTC.

The gene calls are TRBV6-6 and TRBJ2-7, with a weak D call TRBD2 (5 bases). Per the germline V gene, CDR1 is MNHNY and CDR2 is SVGAGI (reference sequence). The CDR3 length is 15 residues. V dropped 2 bases and J dropped 2 bases, with 13 bases sitting between them. CDR3 loop: CASSYPEGRTYEQYF. For the CDR3, the DNA is TGTGCCAGCAGTTACCCTGAAGGGAGAACCTACGAGCAGTACTTC.

This clone was found a few times. V is TRBV18 and J is TRBJ1-1; 9 bases are a match to TRBD1. The V gene end was trimmed by 5 bases and the J gene end by 4 bases; junction bases not matched to a gene: 5. The CDR3 consists of 14 residues. Germline V CDR1 and CDR2: KGHSH, LQKENI. CDR3 residues: CASSSGQGGTEAFF. DNA for the CDR3: TGTGCCAGCTCATCGGGACAGGGTGGCACTGAAGCTTTCTTT.

J is TRBJ2-5 and V is TRBV27; D is possibly TRBD2 (5 bases). The germline V gene has CDR1 MNHEY and CDR2 SMNVEV (reference sequence). The CDR3 length is 15 residues. Trimming removed 2 bases from V and 4 bases from J, with 14 bases in between. The CDR3 region is CASSLGRVGVETQYF. The CDR3 DNA reads as TGTGCCAGCAGTTTAGGAAGGGTCGGGGTAGAGACCCAGTACTTC.

The chain employs TRBV18 and TRBJ1-5; the D is unclear. The CDR3 is 15 residues long. Trimming shortened V by 4 bases and J by 0 bases, and 10 bases separated the two germline ends. Germline V gives CDR1 KGHSH, CDR2 LQKENI. CDR3: CASSLGRDSNQPQHF. The CDR3 bases are TGTGCCAGCTCACTAGGACGGGATAGCAATCAGCCCCAGCATTTT.

The gene calls are TRBV5-1 and TRBJ2-1; 8 bases are shared with TRBD2. Germline loops: CDR1 SGHRS, CDR2 YFSETQ. Germline trimming cut 1 base from V and 2 bases from J; bases unmatched to any gene: 5. CDR3 length equals 16 residues. CDR3 residues: CASSLPASGPYNEQFF. The DNA of the CDR3 is TGCGCCAGCAGCTTGCCGGCTAGCGGGCCCTACAATGAGCAGTTCTTC. The full variable domain, its missing parts supplied by reference TRBV5-1 and TRBJ2-1, is KAGVTQTPRYLIKTRGQQVTLSCSPISGHRSVSWYQQTPGQGLQFLFEYFSETQRNKGNFPGRFSGRQFSNSRSEMNVSTLELGDSALYLCASSLPASGPYNEQFFGPGTRLTVL.

The chain employs TRBV15 and TRBJ1-2; D possibly corresponds to TRBD1 (5 bases). V was clipped by 1 base and J by 5 bases, with 14 bases between them. CDR1 is LNHNV and CDR2 is YYDKDF in the germline V gene (reference sequence). The CDR3 totals 15 residues. CDR3 coding DNA: TGTGCCACCAGCAGAGGCGGGGGAACGGTTTATGGCTACACCTTC. It encodes CATSRGGGTVYGYTF. Complete variable domain (other parts from reference TRBV15 and TRBJ1-2): DAMVIQNPRYQVTQFGKPVTLSCSQTLNHNVMYWYQQKSSQAPKLLFHYYDKDFNNEADTPDNFQSRRPNTSFCFLDIRSPGLGDTAMYLCATSRGGGTVYGYTFGSGTRLTVV.

This clone was detected once. The chain links TRBV4-2 to TRBJ2-7; 8 bases fit TRBD1. V shed 2 bases, J shed 5 bases, and the junction held 11 bases outside the gene matches. The CDR3 consists of 16 residues. Per germline, CDR1 LGHNA and CDR2 YNFKEQ. CDR3 region: CASSQPDPWTGNEQYF. The CDR3 DNA reads TGTGCCAGCAGCCAACCCGACCCTTGGACAGGGAACGAGCAGTACTTC.

This clone was found once. The rearrangement links TRBV28 to TRBJ1-1; D call uncertain. Germline-derived CDR1 and CDR2 are MDHEN and SYDVKM. V shed 5 bases and J shed 4 bases, with 20 bases lying between them. The CDR3 has 16 amino acids. The CDR3 DNA reads as TGTGCCAGCAGTCCCCCCCGAGGGCAGAGTGTCACTGAAGCTTTCTTT. Protein: CASSPPRGQSVTEAFF. The entire variable domain, with the rest obtained from reference TRBV28 and TRBJ1-1, is as follows: DVKVTQSSRYLVKRTGEKVFLECVQDMDHENMFWYRQDPGLGLRLIYFSYDVKMKEKGDIPEGYSVSREKKERFSLILESASTNQTSMYLCASSPPRGQSVTEAFFGQGTRLTVV.

In nucleotides, the CDR3 is TGTGCCAGCAGCCCACGTAATTGGGGAGACTATGGCTACACCTTC. Translating it yields CASSPRNWGDYGYTF. This chain joins TRBV9 and TRBJ1-2, with unresolved D. There are 15 residues in the CDR3. Looked up from germline, CDR1 is SGDLS and CDR2 is YYNGEE. V dropped 4 bases and J dropped 3 bases, with 16 bases sitting between them.

V is TRBV19 and J is TRBJ2-1; possibly TRBD1 for D (5 bases). Germline loops: CDR1 LNHDA, CDR2 SQIVND (reference sequence). Trimming removed 1 base from V and 5 bases from J, with 6 bases in between. This CDR3 region has 13 residues. The CDR3 nucleotides are TGTGCCAGTAGTATAGGGACAAACAATGAGCAGTTCTTC. Translation gives CASSIGTNNEQFF.

This clone was detected once. J is TRBJ1-2 and V is TRBV27; TRBD1 matches at 7 bases. V lost 6 bases, J lost 4 bases, and 2 bases stayed unmatched. This CDR3 has 12 amino acids. The germline V gene encodes CDR1 MNHEY and CDR2 SMNVEV (reference sequence). The CDR3: CASRDRSYGYTF. The CDR3 region has the DNA TGTGCCAGCAGGGACAGGAGCTATGGCTACACCTTC.

The V call is TRBV7-7, the J call TRBJ2-1; a possible D gene is TRBD1 (5 bases). CDR3 length: 12 amino acids. The V end was cut by 5 bases, the J end by 9 bases, with 11 bases between. CDR1 is SSHAT, CDR2 FNYEAQ, per germline (reference sequence). The CDR3 here is CASSIDRGEQFF. DNA for the CDR3: TGTGCCAGCAGCATAGATAGGGGTGAGCAGTTCTTC.

The V gene is TRBV7-2, the J gene TRBJ2-3; the match to TRBD2 covers 11 bases. This CDR3 has 15 amino acids. Germline assignment: CDR1 SGHTA and CDR2 FQGNSA. V lost 2 bases to trimming and J lost 14 bases; unmatched junction nucleotides: 12. CDR3 bases: TGTGCCAGCAGCTTACAACATGCTAGCGGGGGGCCGCTGTATTTT. Its protein is CASSLQHASGGPLYF.

This clone was seen once. The CDR3 DNA reads TGTGCCAGCAGTTATGGACTAGCCGAGACCCAGTACTTC. Translating it yields CASSYGLAETQYF. The chain combines TRBV6-1 with TRBJ2-5; 8 bases map to TRBD2. Losses at the gene ends were 5 bases for V and 5 bases for J; bases not matched to a gene: 4. This CDR3 is 13 amino acids long. Germline lookup yields CDR1 MNHNS and CDR2 SASEGT.

This sequence joins TRBV9 and TRBJ2-6; D is ambiguous. The germline gives CDR1 SGDLS, CDR2 YYNGEE. The CDR3 sequence is 15 residues long. V shed 0 bases and J shed 0 bases, with 4 bases lying between them. CDR3 region: CASSVGSSGANVLTF. In DNA form, the CDR3 reads TGTGCCAGCAGCGTAGGGAGCTCTGGGGCCAACGTCCTGACTTTC.

V usage is TRBV10-2 and J usage is TRBJ2-7; perhaps TRBD2 as D (7 bases). V was cut by 6 bases and J by 5 bases, with 11 bases left in between. Germline V gives CDR1 WSHSY, CDR2 SAAADI. This CDR3 is built from 12 residues. CDR3 DNA sequence: TGCGCCAGCAGGGGAGGGGGGCACGAGCAGTACTTC. It translates to CASRGGGHEQYF.